The present T cell receptor (beta chain) was sequenced within a study of blood T cells in healthy people across ages. The authors ran a second PCR of roughly 6 to 12 cycles using a sample-barcoded 5' primer and a J-beta primer mix. One entry per CDR3 protein results from TCRdb running MiXCR on the 5' RACE reads. This sample yields over 1,500,000 distinct CDR3 sequences, of which 49% are seen a single time; approximately 2% belongs to the top ten. This TCR derives from a woman aged 40 to 49 in good health. The sequencing sample was made of blood.

CDR3 in DNA: TGTGCCACAGGGGGTCTAGTGGGAGATACGCAGTATTTT. Protein: CATGGLVGDTQYF. The chain couples TRBV24-1 to TRBJ2-3; perhaps TRBD1 as D (6 bases). The V and J ends lost 10 bases and 5 bases respectively, with 15 bases between them. The germline CDR1 and CDR2 sequences are KGHDR and SFDVKD. This CDR3 has 13 amino acids.